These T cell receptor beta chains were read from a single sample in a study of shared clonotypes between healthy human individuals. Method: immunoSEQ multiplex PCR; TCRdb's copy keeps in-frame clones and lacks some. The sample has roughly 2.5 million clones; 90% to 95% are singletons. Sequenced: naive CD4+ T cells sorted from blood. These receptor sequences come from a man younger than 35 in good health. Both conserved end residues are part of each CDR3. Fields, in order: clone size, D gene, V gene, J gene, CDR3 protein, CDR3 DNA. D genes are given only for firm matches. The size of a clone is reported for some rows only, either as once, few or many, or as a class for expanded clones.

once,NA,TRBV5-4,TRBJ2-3,CASSLGTTTDTQYF,TGTGCCAGCAGCTTGGGGACTACGACAGATACGCAGTATTTT
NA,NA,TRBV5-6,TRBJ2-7,CASTRRPAPHEQYF,TGTGCCAGCACCCGGAGGCCAGCTCCCCACGAGCAGTACTTC
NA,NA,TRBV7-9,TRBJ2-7,CASSLRSSVVDEQYF,TGTGCCAGCAGCTTAAGGTCTAGCGTCGTCGACGAGCAGTACTTC
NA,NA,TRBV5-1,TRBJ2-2,CASSLTASNTGELFF,TGCGCCAGCAGCTTGACTGCGTCGAACACCGGGGAGCTGTTTTTT
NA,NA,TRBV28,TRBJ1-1,CASSPASRGSEAFF,TGTGCCAGCAGTCCGGCCTCGAGGGGGAGTGAAGCTTTCTTT
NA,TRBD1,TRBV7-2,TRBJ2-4,CASSQGDSKNIQYF,TGTGCCAGCAGCCAGGGGGACAGCAAAAACATTCAGTACTTC
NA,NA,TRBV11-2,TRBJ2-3,CASSYKLIGQYF,TGTGCCAGCAGCTATAAACTGATCGGGCAGTATTTT
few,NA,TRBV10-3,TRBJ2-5,CAISERETQYF,TGTGCCATCAGTGAGCGAGAGACCCAGTACTTC
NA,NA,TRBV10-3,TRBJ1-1,CAALQRPGDGTEAFF,TGTGCCGCCCTGCAGAGACCAGGGGATGGCACTGAAGCTTTCTTT
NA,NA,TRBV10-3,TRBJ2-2,CAISESETAGELFF,TGTGCCATCAGTGAGTCCGAGACAGCCGGGGAGCTGTTTTTT
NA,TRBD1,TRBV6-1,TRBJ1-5,CASRDGTGEGQPQHF,TGTGCCAGCAGAGATGGGACAGGGGAGGGACAGCCCCAGCATTTT
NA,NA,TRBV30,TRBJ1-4,CAQSEGNEKLFF,TGTGCCCAGTCAGAAGGGAATGAAAAACTGTTTTTT
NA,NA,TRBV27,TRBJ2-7,CASSWTRTYEQYF,TGTGCCAGCAGTTGGACCAGAACCTACGAGCAGTACTTC
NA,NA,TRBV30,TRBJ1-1,CAWSIGKGNTEAFF,TGTGCCTGGAGTATCGGGAAAGGGAACACTGAAGCTTTCTTT
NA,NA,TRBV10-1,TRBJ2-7,CASSEGLNFYEQYF,TGCGCCAGCAGTGAAGGGTTGAACTTCTACGAGCAGTACTTC
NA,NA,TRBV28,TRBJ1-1,CASSTGSLIGGTEAFF,TGTGCCAGCAGTACCGGGTCTCTCATTGGCGGGACTGAAGCTTTCTTT
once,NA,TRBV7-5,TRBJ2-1,CARSPLSEVYNEQFF,TGTGCCAGAAGCCCCCTCAGCGAGGTTTACAATGAGCAGTTCTTC
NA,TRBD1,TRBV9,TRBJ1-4,CASSAGQGIREKLFF,TGTGCCAGCAGCGCGGGACAGGGGATTAGGGAAAAACTGTTTTTT
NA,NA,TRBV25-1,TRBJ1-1,CASSEMGGRAEAFF,TGTGCCAGCAGTGAAATGGGGGGGCGGGCTGAAGCTTTCTTT
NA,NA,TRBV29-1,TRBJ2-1,CSVEDLRRNEQFF,TGCAGCGTTGAAGATCTTCGGCGCAATGAGCAGTTCTTC
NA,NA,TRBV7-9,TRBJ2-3,CASSPGGTRSDTQYF,TGTGCCAGCAGCCCCGGGGGTACCCGATCAGATACGCAGTATTTT
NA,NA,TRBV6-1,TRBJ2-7,CASRDSSPYEQYF,TGTGCCAGCAGGGACAGCAGTCCCTACGAGCAGTACTTC